This entry lists 14 T cell receptor beta chains sequenced from one sample in a study of cytomegalovirus exposure and HLA in healthy donors. Primers: 60 Vbeta forward and 13 Jbeta reverse. The data were produced by immunoSEQ multiplex PCR, yet TCRdb's version contains in-frame clones alone and is incomplete. Among some 170,000 clones, around 74% were seen once, and the ten largest hold about 2.7%. The sample comprised PBMCs. These receptor sequences come from a male donor in good health and CMV-seronegative.

The chain uses TRBV19 and TRBJ1-5; TRBD1 agrees at 9 bases. The ends lost 5 bases at V and 6 bases at J; junction bases unmatched: 5. The CDR3 sequence is 14 residues long. CDR1 is LNHDA and CDR2 is SQIVND in the germline V gene (reference sequence). The CDR3 loop is CASSSWDRAQPQHF. The CDR3 nucleotides are TGTGCCAGTAGTTCTTGGGACAGGGCTCAGCCCCAGCATTTT.

DNA for the CDR3: TGTGCCAGCAGCCCAACAGGGGGCGCGGAGACCCAGTACTTC. It translates to CASSPTGGAETQYF. This rearrangement joins TRBV7-3 to TRBJ2-5; TRBD1 agrees at 9 bases. This CDR3 has 14 residues. V lost 5 bases and J lost 5; bases outside the gene matches: 6. Germline loops: CDR1 SGHTA, CDR2 FQGTGA.

The rearrangement uses TRBV25-1 and TRBJ2-3, with 8 bases identical to TRBD1. This CDR3 is built from 14 residues. V shed 3 bases, J shed 6 bases, and the junction held 5 bases outside the gene matches. In germline, CDR1 is MGHDK, CDR2 SYGVNS. The CDR3 DNA sequence: TGTGCCAGCAGTGACCCAGGGGGCGATGATACGCAGTATTTT. Translating gives CASSDPGGDDTQYF.

The gene calls are TRBV7-8 and TRBJ1-5; possibly TRBD1 for D (6 bases). Germline CDR1 and CDR2: SGHVS and FQNEAQ. The V and J ends lost 5 bases and 1 base respectively, with 12 bases between them. The CDR3 has 15 residues. The CDR3 loop reads CASSVSRGSNQPQHF. CDR3 DNA sequence: TGTGCCAGCAGCGTGTCCAGGGGCAGCAATCAGCCCCAGCATTTT.

The chain uses TRBV10-3 and TRBJ2-3, with D possibly being TRBD2 (7 bases). The germline V and J ends were trimmed by 10 bases and 2 bases, with 19 bases remaining between them. The CDR3 totals 15 residues. The germline gives CDR1 ENHRY, CDR2 SYGVKD. CDR3 nucleotides: TGTGCCACCAGAGATGGGGGGGCCAACACAGATACGCAGTATTTT. Translated: CATRDGGANTDTQYF.

J is TRBJ2-2 and V is TRBV4-3; 7 positions match TRBD1. The germline V gene encodes CDR1 LGHNA and CDR2 YSLEER. This CDR3 contains 18 residues. V lost 0 bases and J lost 5; bases outside the gene matches: 12. The CDR3 DNA is TGCGCCAGCAGCCAAGATAGGGCAGGGGGTCCCAGGACCGGGGAGCTGTTTTTT. The encoded protein is CASSQDRAGGPRTGELFF.

V usage is TRBV28 and J usage is TRBJ2-1; TRBD1 matches at 9 bases. This CDR3 is 15 amino acids long. The germline gives CDR1 MDHEN, CDR2 SYDVKM. Trimming took 6 bases from V and 9 from J; bases not matched to a gene: 12. The CDR3 region has the DNA TGTGCCAGCAGCCCCTCCGGGACAGGGTCTGGTGAGCAGTTCTTC. Translation: CASSPSGTGSGEQFF. Full variable domain (remainder filled in from reference TRBV28 and TRBJ2-1): DVKVTQSSRYLVKRTGEKVFLECVQDMDHENMFWYRQDPGLGLRLIYFSYDVKMKEKGDIPEGYSVSREKKERFSLILESASTNQTSMYLCASSPSGTGSGEQFFGPGTRLTVL.

This chain links TRBV5-4 with TRBJ2-1, with 11 nucleotides matching TRBD2. CDR3 length: 17 amino acids. Germline CDR1 SGHNT, CDR2 YYREEE (reference sequence). V shed 3 bases, J shed 3 bases, and the junction held 8 bases outside the gene matches. Written as DNA, the CDR3 is TGTGCCAGCAGCTCCACTTTAGCGGGAGGGCGCTACAATGAGCAGTTCTTC. Amino acid sequence: CASSSTLAGGRYNEQFF.

The chain couples TRBV6-6 to TRBJ1-5; D gene ambiguous. Germline-derived CDR1 and CDR2 are MNHNY and SVGAGI (reference sequence). The CDR3 sequence is 15 residues long. V gave up 6 bases and J gave up 3 bases, with 15 bases separating them. The CDR3 is CASRLPAGPNQPQHF. In nucleotides, the CDR3 is TGTGCCAGCAGGCTGCCAGCGGGCCCCAATCAGCCCCAGCATTTT.

This chain joins TRBV15 and TRBJ1-5; D unclear. The length of the CDR3 is 15 residues. Germline V gene lookup returns CDR1 LNHNV and CDR2 YYDKDF (reference sequence). V was trimmed by 4 bases and J by 5 bases, leaving 15 bases between them. CDR3 sequence (DNA): TGTGCCACCAGCATGTTTTTAGAACCCTATCAGCCCCAGCATTTT. It is translated as CATSMFLEPYQPQHF.

The chain has TRBV9 and TRBJ2-6, with 7 bases matching TRBD1. Looked up from germline, CDR1 is SGDLS and CDR2 is YYNGEE. The CDR3 sequence is 20 residues long. V shed 4 bases and J 0 bases; nucleotides not matched to a gene: 16. Here the CDR3 reads CASSLRLGRGTLSGANVLTF. CDR3 sequence (DNA): TGTGCCAGCAGCCTCCGGTTGGGCAGGGGGACCCTCTCTGGGGCCAACGTCCTGACTTTC.

V is TRBV6-1 and J is TRBJ2-3; 7 nucleotides align to TRBD2. CDR1 MNHNS and CDR2 SASEGT come from the germline V gene. Unmatched junction bases numbered 7, after V lost 3 bases and J lost 4 bases. This CDR3 is 15 amino acids long. The CDR3 nucleotides are TGTGCCAGCAGTGACGCTAGCGGACCCCCAGATACGCAGTATTTT. Its translation is CASSDASGPPDTQYF.

The chain is built from TRBV11-2 and TRBJ2-7, with D unresolved. The CDR3 runs to 13 residues. V lost 1 base and J lost 3, with 7 bases in between. In germline, CDR1 is SGHAT, CDR2 FQNNGV. CDR3 in DNA: TGTGCCAGCAGCTTAGGACAAATCTACGAGCAGTACTTC. Translated, it gives CASSLGQIYEQYF.

A note on this clone: This sample also contains other DNA sequences that code for the same CDR3. The chain joins TRBV6-5 to TRBJ1-2; unclear D gene. Germline lookup yields CDR1 MNHEY and CDR2 SVGAGI. The CDR3 is 14 residues long. V lost 0 bases, J lost 8 bases, and 13 bases lay in between. CDR3 protein: CASSYSGVGTGYTF. The CDR3 nucleotides read TGTGCCAGCAGTTACTCGGGCGTAGGAACCGGCTACACCTTC.